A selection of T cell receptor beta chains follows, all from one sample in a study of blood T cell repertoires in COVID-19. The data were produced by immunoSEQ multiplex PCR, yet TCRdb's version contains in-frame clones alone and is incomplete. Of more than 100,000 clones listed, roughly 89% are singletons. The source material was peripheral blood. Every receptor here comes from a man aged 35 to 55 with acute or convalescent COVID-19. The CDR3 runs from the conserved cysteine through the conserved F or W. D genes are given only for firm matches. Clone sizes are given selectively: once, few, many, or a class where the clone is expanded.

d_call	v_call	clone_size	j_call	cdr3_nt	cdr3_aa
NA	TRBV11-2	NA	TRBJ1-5	TGTGCCAGCAGCCCCCGTTTCGGTACGGGTTGGCCCCAGCATTTT	CASSPRFGTGWPQHF
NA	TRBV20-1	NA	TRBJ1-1	TGCAGTGCTAGAAGACAATCTGAAGCTTTCTTT	CSARRQSEAFF
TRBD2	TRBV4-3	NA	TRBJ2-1	TGCGCCAGCAGCCAAGAGAGCCCGGGTGCTAGCGGGGGGCTTTCCTACAATGAGCAGTTCTTC	CASSQESPGASGGLSYNEQFF
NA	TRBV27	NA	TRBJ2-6	TGTGCCAGCAGTTTATCGAGGTTCCGGGGGTTCAGCGTCCTGACTTTC	CASSLSRFRGFSVLTF
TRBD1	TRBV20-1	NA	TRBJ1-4	TGCAGTGCTAGTCCTCATTCAGGGGGCTTCGGTGAAAAACTGTTTTTT	CSASPHSGGFGEKLFF
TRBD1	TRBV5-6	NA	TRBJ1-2	TGTGCCAGCAGCTCACTCGGGACAGGGATCAACTATGGCTACACCTTC	CASSSLGTGINYGYTF
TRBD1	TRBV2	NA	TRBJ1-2	TGTGCCAGCAGACCCGACAGGGTTGAAGGCTACACCTTC	CASRPDRVEGYTF
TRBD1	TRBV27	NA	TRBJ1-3	TGTGCCAGCAGTTCACGACAGGGCGCGAGAGGAAACACCATATATTTT	CASSSRQGARGNTIYF
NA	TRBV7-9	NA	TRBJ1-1	TGTGCCAGCAGCTTAGCCCTAGGGGAGGGCACTGAAGCTTTCTTT	CASSLALGEGTEAFF
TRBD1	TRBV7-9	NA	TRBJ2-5	TGTGCCAGCAGCACAGGGGACAGACAAGAGACCCAGTACTTC	CASSTGDRQETQYF
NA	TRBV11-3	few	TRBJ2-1	TGTGCCAGCAGCTCAGGGGTCGCTACGAATGAGCAGTTCTTC	CASSSGVATNEQFF
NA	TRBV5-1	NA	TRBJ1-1	TGCGCCAGCAGATCTACCTCAGGGGCCACTGAAGCTTTCTTT	CASRSTSGATEAFF
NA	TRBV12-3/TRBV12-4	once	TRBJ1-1	TGTGCCAGCACCGCGCAGACGGGTTCTGAAGCTTTCTTT	CASTAQTGSEAFF
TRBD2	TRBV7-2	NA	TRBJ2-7	TGTGCCAGCAGCCCCCGGGGGGGATCCTACGAGCAGTACTTC	CASSPRGGSYEQYF
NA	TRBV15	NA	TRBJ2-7	TGTGCCACCAGCAGAGGACAGGGACTCTACGAGCAGTACTTC	CATSRGQGLYEQYF
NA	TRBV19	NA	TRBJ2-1	TGTGCCAGTAGTATCCCCTTGTGGAGGGGTTCCTACAATGAGCAGTTCTTC	CASSIPLWRGSYNEQFF
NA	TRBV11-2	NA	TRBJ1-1	TGTGCCAGCAGCTTAGAAAGGGGGGGAACTGAAGCTTTCTTT	CASSLERGGTEAFF
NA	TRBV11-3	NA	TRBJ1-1	TGTGCCAGCAGCGACGGGTACAGGGATGACACTGAAGCTTTCTTT	CASSDGYRDDTEAFF
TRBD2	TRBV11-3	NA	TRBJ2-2	TGTGCCAGCGGACCAAGCGGGAGCGGAACCGGGGAGCTGTTTTTT	CASGPSGSGTGELFF
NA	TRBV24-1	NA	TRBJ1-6	TGTGCCACCAGTGATTCGGGGTGGTCCCTCCACTTT	CATSDSGWSLHF
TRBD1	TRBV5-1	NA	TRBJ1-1	TGCGCCAGCAGCGCAGTACCGGGACAGGGATTGAACACTGAAGCTTTCTTT	CASSAVPGQGLNTEAFF
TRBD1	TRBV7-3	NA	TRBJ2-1	TGTGCCAGCAGCTTAAAGGGACAGGGGGTGGGTGAGCAGTTCTTC	CASSLKGQGVGEQFF
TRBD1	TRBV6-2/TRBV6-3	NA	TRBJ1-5	TGTGCCAGCAGTTACGCCCTCCGGACAGGGGGCGCCGGACAGCCCCAGCATTTT	CASSYALRTGGAGQPQHF
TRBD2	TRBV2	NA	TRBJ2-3	TGTGCCAGCCGTACTAGCGGACGACGGAATACGCAGTATTTT	CASRTSGRRNTQYF
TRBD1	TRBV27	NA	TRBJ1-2	TGTGCCAGCAGCCAAAGGACAGGGCACTATGGCTACACCTTC	CASSQRTGHYGYTF
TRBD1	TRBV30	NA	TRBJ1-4	TGTGCCTGGAGTTTGGACGACAGGGCAGTAGTTGAAAAACTGTTTTTT	CAWSLDDRAVVEKLFF
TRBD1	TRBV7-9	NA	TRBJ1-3	TGTGCCAGCAGACAGGGGGCTGGAAACACCATATATTTT	CASRQGAGNTIYF
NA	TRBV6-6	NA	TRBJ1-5	TGTGCCAGCAGTTCCACAGCCAAGTCAAGCCAGCCCCAGCATTTT	CASSSTAKSSQPQHF
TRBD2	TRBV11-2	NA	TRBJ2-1	TGTGCCAGCAGCCTAGCAGGATCAGCGGGAGTATCCTACAATGAGCAGTTCTTC	CASSLAGSAGVSYNEQFF